This T cell receptor (beta chain) came from a study of blood T cells in healthy people across ages. PCR was performed a second time for 7 to 11 cycles using a sample-barcoded 5' primer and a J-beta primer mix. From the 5' RACE reads, TCRdb called clonotypes with MiXCR, one entry per CDR3 protein. The sample holds over 1,500,000 distinct CDR3 sequences, about two fifths seen once. The sample holds a few counts of this clonotype. The sample consisted of blood. This receptor was identified in a human donor in good health.

This chain's CDR3 is CASSFQGLREDTQYF. The CDR3, as DNA: TGTGCCAGCAGCTTTCAGGGGTTGAGAGAAGATACGCAGTATTTT. This chain links TRBV7-2 with TRBJ2-3; a possible D gene is TRBD1 (6 bases). Germline V gene data show CDR1 as SGHTA and CDR2 as FQGNSA. The CDR3 runs to 15 residues. The V end lost 3 bases, the J end lost 5 bases, and 15 bases lay between the germline ends.